This T cell receptor beta chain was identified in a study of shared clonotypes between healthy human individuals. Study summary: Ranging from 18 to 49 in age, donors were a couple of women and a few men.

Here immunoSEQ multiplex PCR was the method, and the copy in TCRdb shows in-frame clones only, minus some. The sample records approximately 1,000,000 clones, about four fifths being singletons. Per germline, CDR1 MDHEN and CDR2 SYDVKM. This CDR3 spans 11 amino acids. V was cut by 5 bases and J by 4 bases, with 5 bases left in between. This clonotype was sampled from a man younger than 35 in good health. Some clones in this sample may be carry-over from other donors' samples. The sequenced sample was memory CD4+ T cells from PBMCs. Subset of the sample: CD45RA-negative fraction. The chain is built from TRBV28 and TRBJ2-5, with D hard to call. The CDR3 DNA follows: TGTGCCAGCAGTACTGGAGAGACCCAGTACTTC. It specifies CASSTGETQYF.